Following are 26 T cell receptor beta chains from one sample sequenced in a study of blood T cell repertoires in COVID-19. Data came from immunoSEQ multiplex PCR; TCRdb stores just in-frame clones and leaves some out. The table shows over 60,000 clones, with 75% to 90% occurring only once. Sequencing input: peripheral blood. The receptors derive from an elderly woman with active or convalescent COVID-19.

This clone was observed a few times. Different DNA sequences within this sample yield the same CDR3. The chain recombines TRBV19 with TRBJ1-1; tentatively, D is TRBD1 (5 bases). V dropped 5 bases and J dropped 3 bases, with 13 bases sitting between them. Germline lookup yields CDR1 LNHDA and CDR2 SQIVND (reference sequence). This CDR3 contains 14 residues. The CDR3 bases are TGTGCCAGTAGTTCCCGGGCCAGGGACACTGAAGCTTTCTTT. Protein sequence: CASSSRARDTEAFF.

The chain joins TRBV12-3 or TRBV12-4 to TRBJ2-7, with unresolved D. V was clipped by 6 bases and J by 1 base, with 7 bases between them. The CDR3 loop spans 12 amino acids. In nucleotides, the CDR3 is TGTGCCAGCAGCTCCCTTTCCTACGAGCAGTACTTC. It encodes CASSSLSYEQYF.

This sequence joins TRBV29-1 and TRBJ1-2; D is possibly TRBD1 (6 bases). Trimming took off 6 bases at V and 8 bases at J, with 10 bases between the two ends. CDR1 is SQVTM, CDR2 ANQGSEA, per germline. The CDR3 is 10 amino acids. DNA for the CDR3: TGCAGCGTCGAGCAGGGGGGCTACACCTTC. Amino acid sequence: CSVEQGGYTF.

The table lists this clone with a count of one. The chain recombines TRBV28 with TRBJ1-5, with D possibly TRBD1 on 5 matching bases. The CDR3 extends over 14 amino acids. Germline CDR1 reads MDHEN; CDR2 reads SYDVKM. The V end lost 4 bases, the J end lost 6 bases, and 13 bases lay between the germline ends. CDR3 DNA: TGTGCCAGCAGTTCGGGGGGGGGTGGTCAGCCCCAGCATTTT. This sequence encodes CASSSGGGGQPQHF.

To note about this clone: A junction boundary mismatches the germline segment, possibly from a read error. The rearrangement uses TRBV12-5 and TRBJ2-1; possible D gene TRBD2, 5 bases. Germline CDR1 reads LGHNT; CDR2 reads FRNRAP. CDR3 size: 13 residues. CDR3 in DNA: TGTGCTAGTGGTCCGTCCGACTACTATGAGCAGTTCTTC. It specifies CASGPSDYYEQFF. The full variable domain, its missing parts supplied by reference TRBV12-5 and TRBJ2-1, is DARVTQTPRHKVTEMGQEVTMRCQPILGHNTVFWYRQTMMQGLELLAYFRNRAPLDDSGMPKDRFSAEMPDATLATLKIQPSEPRDSAVYFCASGPSDYYEQFFGPGTRLTVL.

The sample holds one count of this clone. V and J are TRBV11-2 and TRBJ1-1; D possibly corresponds to TRBD1 (6 bases). V lost 5 bases to trimming and J lost 5 bases, with 21 bases between them. The CDR3 runs to 16 residues. CDR1 and CDR2 (germline): SGHAT, FQNNGV. The DNA of the CDR3 is TGTGCCAGCAGCATTATACAGGGTAAGGGGGTGACTGAAGCTTTCTTT. Protein: CASSIIQGKGVTEAFF.

This chain uses TRBV6-5 with TRBJ1-1; D might be TRBD1 (5 bases). The CDR3 totals 13 residues. V shed 6 bases and J shed 2 bases, with 10 bases lying between them. Germline CDR1 is MNHEY and CDR2 is SVGAGI. The CDR3 reads CASSPTVNTEAFF. For the CDR3, the DNA is TGTGCCAGCAGCCCGACAGTCAACACTGAAGCTTTCTTT.

The V and J genes are TRBV4-3 and TRBJ2-2; D is possibly TRBD2 (5 bases). Germline CDR1 and CDR2: LGHNA and YSLEER. The V and J ends lost 4 bases and 2 bases respectively, with 11 bases between them. The CDR3 consists of 15 residues. This CDR3 reads CASSPKRGNTGELFF. Written as DNA, the CDR3 is TGCGCCAGCAGCCCTAAACGGGGAAACACCGGGGAGCTGTTTTTT.

This clone was detected once. The DNA for the CDR3 is TGTGCCAGCAGTTACTCGGGGACACTCAACACCATATATTTT. Translation: CASSYSGTLNTIYF. This rearrangement joins TRBV6-2 or TRBV6-3 to TRBJ1-3; a weak D match, TRBD1 (6 bases). The CDR3 is 14 amino acids. The ends were cut back, 0 bases at V and 7 bases at J, with 10 bases in the middle. Germline CDR1 reads MNHEY; CDR2 reads SVGEGT.

The V gene is TRBV5-6, the J gene TRBJ1-2; maybe TRBD1 (6 bases). Germline V gene sequence: CDR1 SGHDT, CDR2 YYEEEE. V lost 4 bases and J lost 5, with 12 bases in between. The CDR3 is made up of 13 amino acids. The CDR3: CASSPGQIYGYTF. The CDR3 bases are TGTGCCAGCAGCCCCGGACAGATTTATGGCTACACCTTC.

The V call is TRBV7-9, the J call TRBJ2-1; 8 bases align to TRBD2. The trim removed 5 bases at V and 7 bases at J, leaving 4 bases unmatched. This CDR3 comprises 13 residues. The germline V gene has CDR1 SEHNR and CDR2 FQNEAQ (reference sequence). The CDR3, as DNA: TGTGCCAGCAGCCACCCGGGGGGGAATGAGCAGTTCTTC. The encoded protein is CASSHPGGNEQFF.

V is TRBV12-3 or TRBV12-4 and J is TRBJ2-7; 8 bases fit TRBD1. V was pared by 3 bases and J by 3 bases, with 1 base of the junction left unmatched. This CDR3 spans 13 amino acids. The CDR3 DNA reads as TGTGCCAGCAGTTTGGACAGGGTCTACGAGCAGTACTTC. Protein sequence: CASSLDRVYEQYF.

The chain couples TRBV19 to TRBJ1-5; D perhaps matches TRBD1 (6 bases). Trimming removed 3 bases at V and 9 bases at J, with 18 bases between. CDR3 length: 15 residues. Germline V gene sequence: CDR1 LNHDA, CDR2 SQIVND (reference sequence). CDR3 amino acids: CASSMGGGAPRPQHF. The DNA for the CDR3 is TGTGCCAGTAGTATGGGTGGGGGGGCCCCTAGGCCCCAGCATTTT.

This chain joins TRBV19 and TRBJ2-2; D remains unclear. The CDR3 runs 14 residues. V was clipped by 1 base and J by 6 bases, with 9 bases between them. The germline V gene encodes CDR1 LNHDA and CDR2 SQIVND (reference sequence). CDR3: CASSIGNSPGELFF. In DNA, the CDR3 is TGTGCCAGTAGTATAGGTAACAGCCCCGGGGAGCTGTTTTTT.

The gene calls are TRBV4-3 and TRBJ2-2; the D is unclear. Germline V gene data show CDR1 as LGHNA and CDR2 as YSLEER. The CDR3 extends over 15 amino acids. Trimming shortened V by 1 base and J by 5 bases, and 11 bases separated the two germline ends. The CDR3 coding sequence is TGCGCCAGCAGCCAAGTATCTGTTACAACCGGGGAGCTGTTTTTT. Its protein product is CASSQVSVTTGELFF.

V and J are TRBV7-2 and TRBJ2-5; unclear D gene. The ends were cut back, 5 bases at V and 1 base at J, with 5 bases in the middle. Germline V gene lookup returns CDR1 SGHTA and CDR2 FQGNSA. The CDR3 totals 12 residues. The CDR3 DNA reads as TGTGCCAGCAGCCAATTCCAAGAGACCCAGTACTTC. As protein: CASSQFQETQYF. The whole variable domain, remainder taken from reference TRBV7-2 and TRBJ2-5, is GAGVSQSPSNKVTEKGKDVELRCDPISGHTALYWYRQSLGQGLEFLIYFQGNSAPDKSGLPSDRFSAERTGGSVSTLTIQRTQQEDSAVYLCASSQFQETQYFGPGTRLLVL.

This clone was observed a few times. The rearrangement links TRBV18 to TRBJ2-5; no clear D. Germline loops: CDR1 KGHSH, CDR2 LQKENI. The CDR3 contains 14 residues. V lost 0 bases, J lost 2 bases, and 7 bases lay in between. The CDR3 region has the DNA TGTGCCAGCTCACCACCGAACGGTCAAGAGACCCAGTACTTC. It codes for CASSPPNGQETQYF. Full variable domain (remainder filled in from reference TRBV18 and TRBJ2-5): NAGVMQNPRHLVRRRGQEARLRCSPMKGHSHVYWYRQLPEEGLKFMVYLQKENIIDESGMPKERFSAEFPKEGPSILRIQQVVRGDSAAYFCASSPPNGQETQYFGPGTRLLVL.

J is TRBJ1-2 and V is TRBV5-1; 12 bases are shared with TRBD1. This CDR3 is 13 amino acids long. The germline V gene has CDR1 SGHRS and CDR2 YFSETQ. With 7 bases clipped from V and 4 bases from J, the junction kept 2 bases outside the gene matches. This CDR3 is CASGTGGVYGYTF. The CDR3, as DNA: TGCGCCAGCGGGACAGGGGGCGTCTATGGCTACACCTTC.

This rearrangement joins TRBV15 to TRBJ2-3; no clear D. The CDR3 is made up of 15 amino acids. Germline V gives CDR1 LNHNV, CDR2 YYDKDF (reference sequence). Trimming shortened V by 0 bases and J by 2 bases, and 9 bases separated the two germline ends. CDR3 nucleotide sequence: TGTGCCACCAGCAGAGATCCCGGGTTCACAGATACGCAGTATTTT. Translated: CATSRDPGFTDTQYF.

This chain links TRBV5-4 with TRBJ1-1; the D is unclear. Trimming stripped 0 bases from V and 2 bases from J, with 11 bases between. The CDR3 sequence is 15 residues long. Germline-derived CDR1 and CDR2 are SGHNT and YYREEE (reference sequence). CDR3 bases: TGTGCCAGCAGCTTGGCATCCAGTCGTAACACTGAAGCTTTCTTT. Its translation is CASSLASSRNTEAFF. The variable domain in full, with the rest retrieved from reference TRBV5-4 and TRBJ1-1, is ETGVTQSPTHLIKTRGQQVTLRCSSQSGHNTVSWYQQALGQGPQFIFQYYREEENGRGNFPPRFSGLQFPNYSSELNVNALELDDSALYLCASSLASSRNTEAFFGQGTRLTVV.

The chain uses TRBV9 and TRBJ2-2; 9 bases align to TRBD2. This CDR3 spans 15 amino acids. The germline V gene has CDR1 SGDLS and CDR2 YYNGEE. V lost 0 bases to trimming and J lost 7 bases; unmatched junction nucleotides: 4. The CDR3 DNA reads as TGTGCCAGCAGCGTAGAGCGGGGGGAAGTCGGGGAGCTGTTTTTT. Translated, it gives CASSVERGEVGELFF.

This chain uses TRBV19 with TRBJ2-7; TRBD1 matches 12 bases. The CDR3 consists of 15 residues. Germline CDR1 and CDR2: LNHDA and SQIVND (reference sequence). J was trimmed by 6 bases and V by 5 bases; bases with no gene match: 8. CDR3 sequence reads: CASSAPGTGGFEQYF. The CDR3 DNA reads as TGTGCCAGTAGTGCCCCCGGGACAGGGGGCTTCGAGCAGTACTTC.

The chain joins TRBV10-1 to TRBJ2-7; tentative D call: TRBD2 (5 bases). The CDR3 extends over 13 amino acids. The germline V gene encodes CDR1 WNHNN and CDR2 SYGVQD (reference sequence). Trimming took 5 bases from V and 2 from J, leaving 10 bases between them. DNA for the CDR3: TGCGCCAGCAGTTCCAGCGGTACCTACGAGCAGTACTTC. Translated: CASSSSGTYEQYF.

The rearrangement joins TRBV30 to TRBJ2-3; D unresolved. CDR1 and CDR2 from the germline V gene are GTSNPN and SVGIG (reference sequence). V dropped 2 bases and J dropped 5 bases, with 8 bases sitting between them. CDR3 length equals 12 residues. In DNA, the CDR3 is TGTGCCTGGAGTCCCAGCGAAGATACGCAGTATTTT. Its translation is CAWSPSEDTQYF.

This clone was seen a single time. This chain joins TRBV7-9 and TRBJ1-2; 8 nucleotides agree with TRBD1. The J segment lost 0 bases and the V segment lost 1 base, leaving 4 bases of the junction unmatched. Germline CDR1 reads SEHNR; CDR2 reads FQNEAQ (reference sequence). The CDR3 covers 16 residues. The CDR3 DNA follows: TGTGCCAGCAGCTTAGGGGGACAGGCTGCTAACTATGGCTACACCTTC. Encoded protein: CASSLGGQAANYGYTF. The variable domain in full, with the rest retrieved from reference TRBV7-9 and TRBJ1-2, is DTGVSQNPRHKITKRGQNVTFRCDPISEHNRLYWYRQTLGQGPEFLTYFQNEAQLEKSRLLSDRFSAERPKGSFSTLEIQRTEQGDSAMYLCASSLGGQAANYGYTFGSGTRLTVV.

This clone appeared a single time. This rearrangement joins TRBV2 to TRBJ2-5, with D perhaps matching TRBD2 (6 bases). The germline V gene encodes CDR1 SNHLY and CDR2 FYNNEI. The CDR3 extends over 13 amino acids. Trimming took off 7 bases at V and 1 base at J, with 10 bases between the two ends. In DNA, the CDR3 is TGTGCCAGCATGCGGGGATCCCAAGAGACCCAGTACTTC. Encoded protein: CASMRGSQETQYF.